This is a list of T cell receptor beta chains from one sample in a study of blood T cell repertoires in COVID-19. Some clones are missing from TCRdb's copy, which holds only in-frame ones; the method was immunoSEQ multiplex PCR. The sample has roughly 280,000 clones, 91% seen once. Sequencing input: PBMCs or T cells enriched from blood (not recorded which). Every receptor here comes from a man between 35 and 55 years old who had been exposed to COVID-19. Each CDR3 is given with its conserved first and last residue. A D gene is named only where the DNA matches it firmly. Size is omitted from some rows. Given values are once, few, many or a class for expanded clones.

v_call,j_call,d_call,clone_size,cdr3_nt,cdr3_aa
TRBV19,TRBJ2-7,NA,NA,TGTGCCAGTAGTATCGGGAGAAACTACGAGCAGTACTTC,CASSIGRNYEQYF
TRBV6-4,TRBJ1-1,NA,NA,TGTGCCAGCAGTGTGTGGGGGGGCACTGAAGCTTTCTTT,CASSVWGGTEAFF
TRBV5-1,TRBJ1-1,NA,few,TGCGCCAGCAGCTTGGTGTCCCAGGGGAACACTGAAGCTTTCTTT,CASSLVSQGNTEAFF
TRBV7-9,TRBJ1-1,NA,NA,TGTGCCAGCACCCAAAGGGACACTCCGAACACTGAAGCTTTCTTT,CASTQRDTPNTEAFF
TRBV21-1,TRBJ2-7,NA,NA,TGTGCCAGCAGATCCGGGACAGGGGAGTTC,CASRSGTGEF
TRBV2,TRBJ1-2,TRBD1,NA,TGTGCCAGCAGCCCTCTCCGACAGGGTGGTTCTTACTATGGCTACACCTTC,CASSPLRQGGSYYGYTF
TRBV18,TRBJ1-4,NA,NA,TGTGCCAGCTCACCACGGCAGGGTAATGAAAAACTGTTTTTT,CASSPRQGNEKLFF
TRBV7-3,TRBJ1-1,TRBD1,NA,TGTGCCAGCAGTCGGGACAGGGCCACTGAAGCTTTCTTT,CASSRDRATEAFF
TRBV28,TRBJ1-5,NA,NA,TGTGCCAGCAGGCAGGGTTCGGGTCAGCCCCAGCATTTT,CASRQGSGQPQHF
TRBV28,TRBJ2-5,NA,once,TGTGCCAGCAGCCCTACGGGAACCGGAGAGACCCAGTACTTC,CASSPTGTGETQYF
TRBV2,TRBJ2-2,NA,NA,TGTGCCAGCATAACTGCGCTCCGGGCCGGGGAGCTGTTTTTT,CASITALRAGELFF
TRBV6-5,TRBJ1-1,NA,NA,TGTGCCAGCAGTTTCCATCAGGGTATTTGGGCTGAAGCTTTCTTT,CASSFHQGIWAEAFF
TRBV5-5,TRBJ2-3,NA,NA,TGTGCCAGCAGGGTCGAAGCATTGCAGTATTTT,CASRVEALQYF
TRBV7-9,TRBJ2-7,NA,NA,TGTGCCAGCAGCTTGGGGACAACCTACGAGCAGTACTTC,CASSLGTTYEQYF
TRBV7-2,TRBJ1-2,NA,NA,TGTGCCAGCAGCATGTCGGCTAACTATGGCTACACCTTC,CASSMSANYGYTF
TRBV28,TRBJ1-4,NA,NA,TGTGCCAGCAGTTTTCTGAGAGAGGGAAAACTGTTTTTT,CASSFLREGKLFF